Reported below is one T cell receptor (beta chain). Antigen: not known. This table comes from immunoSEQ multiplex PCR, and its TCRdb copy is limited to in-frame clones, with some not included. In the table there are about 98,000 clones, roughly 87% of which are singletons. This record comes from a study of T cell responses to AZD1222 COVID-19 vaccine. Study-wide findings and caveats: Targeting of unmutated variant regions was reportedly seen in nearly half of spike-specific TCRs. Most donors were white British and more were female, and clonal diversity was possibly underestimated. Baseline testing showed seropositivity in only six AZD1222 recipients. Repertoire collection took place solely once the T cell response had peaked.

Germline CDR1 is SQVTM and CDR2 is ANQGSEA. The CDR3 loop spans 15 amino acids. The ends lost 6 bases at V and 3 bases at J; junction bases unmatched: 9. The clonotype was recovered from an adult in good health. The sequenced sample was peripheral blood, obtained on day 0 of AZD1222 vaccination. V gene TRBV29-1 combines with J gene TRBJ2-1, with 9 bases identical to TRBD1. This CDR3 reads CSVRGTGRVYNEQFF. The DNA of the CDR3 is TGCAGCGTCCGAGGGACAGGGAGGGTCTACAATGAGCAGTTCTTC.